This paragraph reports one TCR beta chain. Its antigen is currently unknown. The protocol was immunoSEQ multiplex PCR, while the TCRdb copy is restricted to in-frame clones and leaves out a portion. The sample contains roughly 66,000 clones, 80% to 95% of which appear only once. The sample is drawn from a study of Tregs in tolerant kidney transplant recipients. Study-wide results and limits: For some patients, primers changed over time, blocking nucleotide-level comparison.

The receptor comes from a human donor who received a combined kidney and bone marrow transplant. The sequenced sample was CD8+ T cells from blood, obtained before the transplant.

The DNA of the CDR3 is TGCGCCAGCAGCCAGACAGGGGCGACCTCCTACGAGCAGTACTTC. Encoded protein: CASSQTGATSYEQYF. The chain combines TRBV4-1 with TRBJ2-5; 8 bases fit TRBD1. The tail of the sequence fits TRBJ2-7 better, so the J call may be wrong. The CDR3 contains 15 residues. Germline V gives CDR1 MGHRA, CDR2 YSYEKL.